This TCR beta chain appears in the sequencing data of a study of shared clonotypes between healthy human individuals. Study-wide results and limits: Four donors held 4.5% to 5% of naive CD4 clonotypes in common.

Using immunoSEQ multiplex PCR, the repertoire was profiled, and TCRdb retains in-frame clones only, with some absent. The sample lists roughly 810,000 clones; 95% to 97% were seen once. The table lists this clone with a count of one. Its specificity is not known. Naive CD8 cells were CD45RO-negative, positively selected for CCR7, excluding terminally differentiated effector memory CD45RA+ cells. This TCR was sampled from a man aged 25 to 45 in good health. What was sequenced was naive CD8+ T cells sorted from blood.

CDR3 loop: CASSLSQGLNTEAFF. The CDR3 region has the DNA TGTGCCAGCAGCCTTTCACAGGGTCTGAACACTGAAGCTTTCTTT. This chain uses TRBV6-1 with TRBJ1-1, with TRBD1 as a possible D gene (6 bases). Trimming left V 6 bases short and J 0 bases short, with 14 bases between. This CDR3 comprises 15 residues. Germline values: CDR1 MNHNS, CDR2 SASEGT.